Listed here are 15 T cell receptor beta chains from one sample, sequenced in a study of cytomegalovirus exposure and HLA in healthy donors. PCR was performed using 60 Vbeta and 13 Jbeta primers. Profiled with immunoSEQ multiplex PCR; TCRdb holds only in-frame clones, not every one. The profile shows 75,000 to 95,000 clones, around 78% of them singletons. Sequenced input: PBMCs. The receptors were sampled from a woman aged 40 to 50 in good health and CMV-seropositive.

The chain employs TRBV7-9 and TRBJ1-2, with a weak D call TRBD1 (5 bases). The germline CDR1 and CDR2 sequences are SEHNR and FQNEAQ (reference sequence). V was shortened by 5 bases and J by 3 bases, with 10 bases between the two germline ends. The CDR3 is made up of 13 amino acids. Here the CDR3 reads CASSPDSDYGYTF. The CDR3 coding sequence is TGTGCCAGCAGCCCCGACAGTGACTATGGCTACACCTTC. The whole variable domain, filled in from reference TRBV7-9 and TRBJ1-2, reads DTGVSQNPRHKITKRGQNVTFRCDPISEHNRLYWYRQTLGQGPEFLTYFQNEAQLEKSRLLSDRFSAERPKGSFSTLEIQRTEQGDSAMYLCASSPDSDYGYTFGSGTRLTVV.

The gene calls are TRBV5-1 and TRBJ2-2; 7 nucleotides agree with TRBD2. Germline V gene lookup returns CDR1 SGHRS and CDR2 YFSETQ. This CDR3 is 17 amino acids long. Germline trimming cut 5 bases from V and 5 bases from J; bases unmatched to any gene: 15. CDR3 sequence (DNA): TGCGCCAGCAGTGGGAAGGTAGCGGGCTTCGGGACCGGGGAGCTGTTTTTT. This codes for CASSGKVAGFGTGELFF.

This chain connects TRBV7-9 to TRBJ2-7; D might be TRBD1 (6 bases). Per the germline V gene, CDR1 is SEHNR and CDR2 is FQNEAQ (reference sequence). Trimming removed 6 bases at V and 0 bases at J, with 15 bases between. The CDR3 contains 15 residues. Here the CDR3 DNA reads TGTGCCAGCAGTCCATTCAGACAGGCCTCCTACGAGCAGTACTTC. Protein sequence: CASSPFRQASYEQYF.

The chain joins TRBV11-3 to TRBJ1-1, with 8 bases identical to TRBD1. The V and J ends lost 5 bases and 0 bases, in that order; junction bases with no gene match: 8. CDR1 and CDR2 (germline): SGHNT, YENEEA. The CDR3 loop spans 16 amino acids. CDR3 in DNA: TGTGCCAGCAGCGCCGACAGGGGAAGCCTGAACACTGAAGCTTTCTTT. This codes for CASSADRGSLNTEAFF.

V and J are TRBV27 and TRBJ1-2; D remains ambiguous. The CDR3 sequence is 13 residues long. V lost 3 bases, J lost 2 bases, and 7 bases lay in between. Germline CDR1 MNHEY, CDR2 SMNVEV (reference sequence). This CDR3 is CASSLAGNYGYTF. DNA for the CDR3: TGTGCCAGCAGTTTGGCGGGGAACTATGGCTACACCTTC.

The genes are TRBV5-4 and TRBJ2-3, with D perhaps matching TRBD1 (6 bases). The V gene's germline CDR1 is SGHNT and CDR2 YYREEE (reference sequence). V was cut by 4 bases and J by 4 bases, with 13 bases left in between. The CDR3 length is 14 residues. DNA of the CDR3: TGTGCCAGCAGCCCTAAGGCAGGGGCAGATACGCAGTATTTT. Amino acids: CASSPKAGADTQYF. Full variable domain (rest looked up from reference TRBV5-4 and TRBJ2-3): ETGVTQSPTHLIKTRGQQVTLRCSSQSGHNTVSWYQQALGQGPQFIFQYYREEENGRGNFPPRFSGLQFPNYSSELNVNALELDDSALYLCASSPKAGADTQYFGPGTRLTVL.

J is TRBJ2-3 and V is TRBV11-3; D not certain. V was trimmed by 5 bases and J by 2 bases, leaving 11 bases between them. CDR1 and CDR2 (germline): SGHNT, YENEEA. CDR3 length: 14 amino acids. CDR3 amino acids: CASSRDKNTDTQYF. DNA of the CDR3: TGTGCCAGCAGCCGCGACAAGAACACAGATACGCAGTATTTT. Full variable domain (outside the CDR3, taken from reference TRBV11-3 and TRBJ2-3): EAGVVQSPRYKIIEKKQPVAFWCNPISGHNTLYWYLQNLGQGPELLIRYENEEAVDDSQLPKDRFSAERLKGVDSTLKIQPAELGDSAVYLCASSRDKNTDTQYFGPGTRLTVL.

The V and J genes are TRBV7-8 and TRBJ2-2; 8 bases are shared with TRBD1. Germline lookup yields CDR1 SGHVS and CDR2 FQNEAQ. This CDR3 spans 14 amino acids. V was pared by 6 bases and J by 4 bases, with 4 bases of the junction left unmatched. The CDR3 coding sequence is TGTGCCAGCAGGGACAGGGAAAGCACCGGGGAGCTGTTTTTT. It specifies CASRDRESTGELFF.

The rearrangement links TRBV25-1 to TRBJ1-2; 10 bases are a match to TRBD1. This CDR3 spans 14 amino acids. J was trimmed by 8 bases and V by 5 bases; bases with no gene match: 8. CDR1 is MGHDK and CDR2 is SYGVNS in the germline V gene. CDR3 bases: TGTGCCAGCAGTCCGGGACAGGGGTTATGGGGCTACACCTTC. As protein: CASSPGQGLWGYTF.

V gene TRBV5-4 combines with J gene TRBJ2-1; 9 bases are a match to TRBD1. Per the germline V gene, CDR1 is SGHNT and CDR2 is YYREEE (reference sequence). The CDR3 extends over 15 amino acids. Trimming at V came to 1 base and at J to 5 bases, leaving 4 bases not matched to a gene. The CDR3 spells CASSLTGGLNNEQFF. The CDR3 DNA is TGTGCCAGCAGCTTGACAGGGGGCTTAAACAATGAGCAGTTCTTC.

The V call is TRBV7-9, the J call TRBJ2-1; TRBD2 matches at 15 bases. Germline trimming cut 4 bases from V and 7 bases from J; bases unmatched to any gene: 5. This CDR3 is built from 16 residues. Per the germline V gene, CDR1 is SEHNR and CDR2 is FQNEAQ (reference sequence). The CDR3 spells CASSSTGTSGRNEQFF. CDR3 bases: TGTGCCAGCAGCTCTACAGGGACTAGCGGGAGGAATGAGCAGTTCTTC.

This clone was seen once. The chain couples TRBV2 to TRBJ2-7; D is possibly TRBD1 (6 bases). Germline assignment: CDR1 SNHLY and CDR2 FYNNEI. The CDR3 covers 12 residues. V was shortened by 7 bases and J by 5 bases, with 12 bases between the two germline ends. CDR3: CASTRSGDEQYF. CDR3 in DNA: TGTGCCAGCACCCGGTCAGGGGACGAGCAGTACTTC.

This rearrangement joins TRBV19 to TRBJ2-2, with D hard to call. Germline assignment: CDR1 LNHDA and CDR2 SQIVND (reference sequence). V lost 5 bases, J lost 4 bases, and 8 bases lay in between. The CDR3 runs to 13 residues. The CDR3 loop is CASSQVLTGELFF. The CDR3 coding sequence is TGTGCCAGTAGTCAGGTCCTCACCGGGGAGCTGTTTTTT.

This clone was seen a handful of times. The chain is built from TRBV6-6 and TRBJ1-1; D call uncertain. The CDR3 is made up of 14 amino acids. The germline V gene encodes CDR1 MNHNY and CDR2 SVGAGI (reference sequence). Between the trimmed V and J ends, which lost 6 bases and 2 bases, there was a span of 13 bases. The CDR3 DNA reads TGTGCCAGCAGGAACCGGGTAGGAAACACTGAAGCTTTCTTT. The encoded protein is CASRNRVGNTEAFF.

This clone was seen a few times. The chain links TRBV10-3 to TRBJ1-1; no definite D call. The V end was cut by 2 bases, the J end by 3 bases, with 13 bases between. The length of the CDR3 is 15 residues. CDR1 ENHRY and CDR2 SYGVKD come from the germline V gene. CDR3 DNA sequence: TGTGCCATCAGTGAGGAGGGCCTGGTGTACACTGAAGCTTTCTTT. Protein: CAISEEGLVYTEAFF.